A selection of T cell receptor beta chains follows, all from one sample in a study of T cells in localized non-small cell lung cancer. This table comes from immunoSEQ multiplex PCR, and its TCRdb copy is limited to in-frame clones, with some not included. This table has around 36,000 clones, 81% appearing once. The source material was peripheral blood mononuclear cells, sampled before any cancer treatment. These receptors were taken from a male donor aged 60 or older with stage II lung adenocarcinoma. The CDR3 runs from the conserved cysteine through the conserved F or W. The D gene is left open where the match is weak. Only part of the rows carry a size: once, few, many, or a class if the clone is expanded.

v_gene	d_gene	j_gene	abundance	len	CDR3nt	CDR3aa
TRBV27	NA	TRBJ1-3	NA	11	TGTGCCAGCAGTTTCAGAAACACCATATATTTT	CASSFRNTIYF
TRBV28	NA	TRBJ1-6	NA	15	TGTGCCAGCACCCAAGGGACACCATATAATTCACCCCTCCACTTT	CASTQGTPYNSPLHF
TRBV7-3	NA	TRBJ1-1	NA	16	TGTGCCAGCAGCTTAACCCCTCTGGGGCTGGACACTGAAGCTTTCTTT	CASSLTPLGLDTEAFF
TRBV30	TRBD1	TRBJ1-5	NA	14	TGTGCCTGGAGTACCGGGACAGTAAATCAGCCCCAGCATTTT	CAWSTGTVNQPQHF
TRBV5-1	NA	TRBJ1-3	NA	12	TGCGCCAGCAGCCCCCCCGGGAACACCATATATTTT	CASSPPGNTIYF
TRBV5-6	TRBD1	TRBJ2-1	once	17	TGTGCCAGCAGCTCGGGGCCGGGACAGGGAAGGTCCAATGAGCAGTTCTTC	CASSSGPGQGRSNEQFF
TRBV19	TRBD1	TRBJ1-1	few	14	TGTGCCAGTATCGCCGGGGACAGGGTACCTGAAGCTTTCTTT	CASIAGDRVPEAFF
TRBV9	TRBD1	TRBJ1-2	NA	14	TGTGCCAGCAGCGTAACAGGGGAGTCATATGGCTACACCTTC	CASSVTGESYGYTF
TRBV30	NA	TRBJ1-5	NA	15	TGTGCCTGGAGTGTATCTGGGCTGAGCAATCAGCCCCAGCATTTT	CAWSVSGLSNQPQHF
TRBV6-5	NA	TRBJ1-5	NA	12	TGTGCCAGCAGTTCACGGAATCAGCCCCAGCATTTT	CASSSRNQPQHF
TRBV6-1	NA	TRBJ2-7	NA	13	TGTGCCAGCAGTGTTTCGCGACTCTACGAGCAGTACTTC	CASSVSRLYEQYF
TRBV6-6	NA	TRBJ1-1	NA	14	TGTGCCAGCAGTTACTTGAGGGACCGTGCTGAAGCTTTCTTT	CASSYLRDRAEAFF
TRBV5-6	TRBD2	TRBJ2-7	NA	15	TGTGCCAGCAGCTTTCGGGGAGCGGGAGCCTACGAGCAGTACTTC	CASSFRGAGAYEQYF
TRBV28	NA	TRBJ1-2	NA	13	TGTGCCAGCAGTTCTGCCGGGCCCGATGGCTACACCTTC	CASSSAGPDGYTF
TRBV5-4	TRBD1	TRBJ2-7	NA	15	TGTGCCAGCAGCGGAGGGACAGGGGAGACCTACGAGCAGTACTTC	CASSGGTGETYEQYF
TRBV6-1	NA	TRBJ2-4	NA	15	TGTGCCAGCAGTGATGGCCTCGTAGCCAAAAACATTCAGTACTTC	CASSDGLVAKNIQYF
TRBV4-1	NA	TRBJ2-7	once	17	TGCGCCAGCAGCCAAGATAATCAGGGAGCCTCTCGCTACGAGCAGTACTTC	CASSQDNQGASRYEQYF
TRBV28	TRBD2	TRBJ2-1	NA	16	TGTGCCAGCAGTTTATGGGGTCTAGCGGGAAGCAATGAGCAGTTCTTC	CASSLWGLAGSNEQFF
TRBV30	NA	TRBJ2-3	NA	14	TGTGCCTGGAATCGGGCGCTTAGCACAGATACGCAGTATTTT	CAWNRALSTDTQYF
TRBV6-6	NA	TRBJ1-1	NA	14	TGTGCCAGCATTCTTTCCGGGGCGAACACTGAAGCTTTCTTT	CASILSGANTEAFF
TRBV21-1	NA	TRBJ1-5	NA	14	TGTGCCAGCAGCAAAACCCTGGGTAGTCAGCCCCAGCATTTT	CASSKTLGSQPQHF
TRBV5-4	NA	TRBJ1-5	NA	14	TGTGCCAGCAGCTTGGCCGGAGCCGACAGGCCCCAGCATTTT	CASSLAGADRPQHF
TRBV28	NA	TRBJ1-4	NA	15	TGTGCCAGCAGTTTTAAGGACAGACTTAATGAAAAACTGTTTTTT	CASSFKDRLNEKLFF
TRBV5-6	TRBD1	TRBJ2-7	few	16	TGTGCCAGCAGCTTGATCGGACAGGGGGTTAGCGTTGAGCAGTACTTC	CASSLIGQGVSVEQYF
TRBV5-1	NA	TRBJ1-4	NA	14	TGCGCCAGCAGCTTGGAAACAACTAATGAAAAACTGTTTTTT	CASSLETTNEKLFF
TRBV5-1	TRBD1	TRBJ1-3	few	15	TGCGCCAGCAGCAGAGGGACAGGGACTGGAAACACCATATATTTT	CASSRGTGTGNTIYF
TRBV5-1	NA	TRBJ2-3	NA	14	TGCGCCAGCAGCTTGGAGGCAATCACAGATACGCAGTATTTT	CASSLEAITDTQYF
TRBV5-1	NA	TRBJ2-1	NA	14	TGCGCCAGCAGCATAAGGACAGCTTCCAATGAGCAGTTCTTC	CASSIRTASNEQFF
TRBV18	NA	TRBJ1-5	few	14	TGTGCCAGCTCAGGCTCTGACAGCAATCAGCCCCAGCATTTT	CASSGSDSNQPQHF
TRBV7-7	NA	TRBJ2-7	NA	14	TGTGCCAGCAGCCCCCAGGACGGGCCCTACGAGCAGTACTTC	CASSPQDGPYEQYF
TRBV7-8	TRBD2	TRBJ2-7	NA	13	TGTGCCAGCGGGACTAGCGTTGCCTACGAGCAGTACTTC	CASGTSVAYEQYF
TRBV10-3	NA	TRBJ2-7	once	15	TGTGCCATCAGTGAGTCTTTAAGCAGGGACTACGAGCAGTACTTC	CAISESLSRDYEQYF
TRBV19	NA	TRBJ2-7	NA	13	TGTGCCAGTGCACTAGGGGGGTCCTACGAGCAGTACTTC	CASALGGSYEQYF
TRBV28	NA	TRBJ1-1	NA	12	TGTGCCAGCAGTCGGGTCGGACTGGTAGCTTTCTTT	CASSRVGLVAFF
TRBV28	TRBD2	TRBJ2-7	few	16	TGTGCCAGCAGTTCCACCGGACTAGCGGGCCGCTACGAGCAGTACTTC	CASSSTGLAGRYEQYF
TRBV28	TRBD2	TRBJ2-7	NA	13	TGTGCCAGCAGACTAGCGGGAGGGAACGAGCAGTACTTC	CASRLAGGNEQYF
TRBV28	NA	TRBJ2-7	NA	12	TGTGCCAGCCGTGGAGGGTTCTACGAGCAGTACTTC	CASRGGFYEQYF
TRBV11-2	NA	TRBJ2-2	NA	13	TGTGCCAGCAGCTTAAAAGGCACCGGGGAGCTGTTTTTT	CASSLKGTGELFF
TRBV6-5	NA	TRBJ1-1	NA	12	TGTGCCAGCATCAGGGGGAACACTGAAGCTTTCTTT	CASIRGNTEAFF
TRBV19	NA	TRBJ2-1	NA	12	TGTGCCAGTAGTGGCGGAAGGAATGAGCAGTTCTTC	CASSGGRNEQFF
TRBV30	NA	TRBJ2-7	NA	13	TGTGCCTGGAGTGTTAACCCAACCTACGAGCAGTACTTC	CAWSVNPTYEQYF
TRBV12-5	NA	TRBJ1-4	few	19	TGTGCTAGTGGTTTTCCCTCACTCACGCTTGACGGAGCTAATGAAAAACTGTTTTTT	CASGFPSLTLDGANEKLFF
TRBV7-5	NA	TRBJ1-5	NA	16	TGTGTCAGAAGACCTACAGGCAAGAATAGCAATCAGCCCCAGCATTTT	CVRRPTGKNSNQPQHF
TRBV28	NA	TRBJ2-7	once	18	TGTGCCAGCAGTCGAGAGGGGGAAGGACCTGGAGGGACCTACGAGCAGTACTTC	CASSREGEGPGGTYEQYF
TRBV18	NA	TRBJ1-3	NA	15	TGTGCCAGCTCACCAGTGGCCTCCTCTGGAAACACCATATATTTT	CASSPVASSGNTIYF
TRBV11-2	NA	TRBJ2-1	few	16	TGTGCCAGCAGCTCCCACGCCAAGGCGAGCTACAATGAGCAGTTCTTC	CASSSHAKASYNEQFF
TRBV6-6	NA	TRBJ2-7	NA	12	TGTGCCAGCAGTTACGTGCGTAAAGAGCAGTACTTC	CASSYVRKEQYF
TRBV7-9	TRBD1	TRBJ2-7	NA	18	TGTGCCAGCAGCCAGTCGGTGTCGGGGACAGGGAATCGAAACGAGCAGTACTTC	CASSQSVSGTGNRNEQYF
TRBV30	TRBD2	TRBJ2-6	NA	18	TGTGCCTGGAGTGCCGCTGGGGGAGGGCCGAGAGGGGCCAACGTCCTGACTTTC	CAWSAAGGGPRGANVLTF
TRBV6-1	NA	TRBJ2-3	NA	15	TGTGCCAGCAGTTCGACTAGGGGGGATGCAGATACGCAGTATTTT	CASSSTRGDADTQYF